These T cell receptor beta chains were read from a single sample in a study of T cell responses to AZD1222 COVID-19 vaccine. The repertoire was sequenced with immunoSEQ multiplex PCR; TCRdb's copy has only in-frame clones and lacks some. The sample lists some 60,000 clones; about three quarters were seen once. Here the sequenced sample was peripheral blood, taken 28 days after the second AZD1222 dose. These receptors were collected from an adult who received the AZD1222 COVID-19 vaccine. Each CDR3 is given with its conserved first and last residue. D genes are given only for firm matches. A row's size may be missing; if present it is once, few, many or a size class.

v_gene: TRBV10-1; j_gene: TRBJ2-5; abundance: once; d_gene: TRBD1; CDR3nt: TGCGCCAGCAGTGGGGACAGGGGGCGAGGGACCCAGTACTTC; CDR3aa: CASSGDRGRGTQYF
v_gene: TRBV12-3/TRBV12-4; j_gene: TRBJ1-2; abundance: .; d_gene: .; CDR3nt: TGTGCCACCGAATTCGGGCAGGGCTATGGCTACACCTTC; CDR3aa: CATEFGQGYGYTF
v_gene: TRBV7-2; j_gene: TRBJ2-6; abundance: once; d_gene: TRBD1; CDR3nt: TGTGCCAGCAGCTCAGGGGGCGCTGGGGCCAACGTCCTGACTTTC; CDR3aa: CASSSGGAGANVLTF
v_gene: TRBV18; j_gene: TRBJ2-2; abundance: .; d_gene: TRBD1; CDR3nt: TGTGCCAGCTCAACTGACAGGGGCTACACCGGGGAGCTGTTTTTT; CDR3aa: CASSTDRGYTGELFF
v_gene: TRBV5-1; j_gene: TRBJ2-3; abundance: once; d_gene: TRBD2; CDR3nt: TGCGCCAGCAGCAGTACTAGCGGGGGGGTTGATACGCAGTATTTT; CDR3aa: CASSSTSGGVDTQYF
v_gene: TRBV19; j_gene: TRBJ1-5; abundance: .; d_gene: .; CDR3nt: TGTGCCAGTAGTATCGCCGATAATCAGCCCCAGCATTTT; CDR3aa: CASSIADNQPQHF
v_gene: TRBV11-2; j_gene: TRBJ1-2; abundance: .; d_gene: .; CDR3nt: TGTGCCAGCAGACTCAGGGGAGAAGATGGCTACACCTTC; CDR3aa: CASRLRGEDGYTF
v_gene: TRBV10-3; j_gene: TRBJ1-1; abundance: .; d_gene: TRBD1; CDR3nt: TGTGCCATCAGTACAGGGGGTCCTGAAGCTTTCTTT; CDR3aa: CAISTGGPEAFF
v_gene: TRBV7-8; j_gene: TRBJ1-5; abundance: .; d_gene: .; CDR3nt: TGTGCCAGCAGCCGGACGGACGGCCCCAATCAGCCCCAGCATTTT; CDR3aa: CASSRTDGPNQPQHF
v_gene: TRBV5-3; j_gene: TRBJ1-4; abundance: .; d_gene: .; CDR3nt: TGTGCCAGAAGTGCGAGGATAGCAACTAATGAAAAACTGTTTTTT; CDR3aa: CARSARIATNEKLFF
v_gene: TRBV6-5; j_gene: TRBJ1-1; abundance: few; d_gene: .; CDR3nt: TGTGCCAGCAGTACCTCGACAGGCCCGAACACTGAAGCTTTCTTT; CDR3aa: CASSTSTGPNTEAFF
v_gene: TRBV3-1/TRBV3-2; j_gene: TRBJ1-5; abundance: .; d_gene: TRBD1; CDR3nt: TGTGCACCAGCCAGGGCCAGGGACAGCTATAGCAATCAGCCCCAGCATTTT; CDR3aa: CAPARARDSYSNQPQHF
v_gene: TRBV12-3/TRBV12-4; j_gene: TRBJ1-1; abundance: .; d_gene: .; CDR3nt: TGTGCCAGCAGTCAGAAACTGAACACTGAAGCTTTCTTT; CDR3aa: CASSQKLNTEAFF
v_gene: TRBV10-3; j_gene: TRBJ2-1; abundance: .; d_gene: TRBD2; CDR3nt: TGTGCCATCAGTGCTACTAGCGGCTACAATGAGCAGTTCTTC; CDR3aa: CAISATSGYNEQFF
v_gene: TRBV3-1/TRBV3-2; j_gene: TRBJ1-4; abundance: .; d_gene: .; CDR3nt: TGTGCCAGCAGCCAATACTCCGGCACAGCTGAAAAACTGTTTTTT; CDR3aa: CASSQYSGTAEKLFF
v_gene: TRBV6-4; j_gene: TRBJ2-1; abundance: .; d_gene: .; CDR3nt: TGTGCCAGCAAGGCCGGGGATGAGCAGTTCTTC; CDR3aa: CASKAGDEQFF
v_gene: TRBV6-5; j_gene: TRBJ1-1; abundance: .; d_gene: .; CDR3nt: TGTGCCACCAAGGAGGGGGAAAAAGCTTTCTTT; CDR3aa: CATKEGEKAFF
v_gene: TRBV7-2; j_gene: TRBJ2-3; abundance: large; d_gene: .; CDR3nt: TGTGCCAGCAGCTACGCCCCCACAGATACGCAGTATTTT; CDR3aa: CASSYAPTDTQYF
v_gene: TRBV28; j_gene: TRBJ2-1; abundance: .; d_gene: TRBD1; CDR3nt: TGTGCCAGCAGTTTACATGACAGGGTTAGCAATGAGCAGTTCTTC; CDR3aa: CASSLHDRVSNEQFF
v_gene: TRBV28; j_gene: TRBJ2-3; abundance: .; d_gene: .; CDR3nt: TGTGCCAGCAGTCATACAGGAAAGGGTACAGATACGCAGTATTTT; CDR3aa: CASSHTGKGTDTQYF
v_gene: TRBV5-8; j_gene: TRBJ2-2; abundance: .; d_gene: .; CDR3nt: TGTGCCAGCAGCTCGGGTTTCACCGGGGAGCTGTTTTTT; CDR3aa: CASSSGFTGELFF
v_gene: TRBV5-1; j_gene: TRBJ1-2; abundance: .; d_gene: .; CDR3nt: TGCGCCAGCAGCTTAGGATTGTCTAACTATGGCTACACCTTC; CDR3aa: CASSLGLSNYGYTF
v_gene: TRBV19; j_gene: TRBJ1-2; abundance: once; d_gene: TRBD1; CDR3nt: TGTGCCAGTCGAACCGGACAGGGTCAGGGCTACACCTTC; CDR3aa: CASRTGQGQGYTF
v_gene: TRBV7-3; j_gene: TRBJ2-5; abundance: .; d_gene: .; CDR3nt: TGTGCCAGCAGCCCCGGGGCAGGGATCCAAGAGACCCAGTACTTC; CDR3aa: CASSPGAGIQETQYF
v_gene: TRBV28; j_gene: TRBJ1-5; abundance: once; d_gene: .; CDR3nt: TGTGCCAGCAGTTTAACCCCGAGCGGCAATCAGCCCCAGCATTTT; CDR3aa: CASSLTPSGNQPQHF
v_gene: TRBV10-1; j_gene: TRBJ1-3; abundance: .; d_gene: .; CDR3nt: TGCGCCAGCAGTGTTGTGGAGACTGGAAACACCATATATTTT; CDR3aa: CASSVVETGNTIYF
v_gene: TRBV2; j_gene: TRBJ2-7; abundance: .; d_gene: .; CDR3nt: TGTGCCAGCAGCACGGGGTTAAGTGGTGGCGAGCAGTACTTC; CDR3aa: CASSTGLSGGEQYF
v_gene: TRBV28; j_gene: TRBJ2-1; abundance: few; d_gene: .; CDR3nt: TGTGCCAGCAGTTACTACTCGACTACCCAGGGGTTGGATGAGCAGTTCTTC; CDR3aa: CASSYYSTTQGLDEQFF